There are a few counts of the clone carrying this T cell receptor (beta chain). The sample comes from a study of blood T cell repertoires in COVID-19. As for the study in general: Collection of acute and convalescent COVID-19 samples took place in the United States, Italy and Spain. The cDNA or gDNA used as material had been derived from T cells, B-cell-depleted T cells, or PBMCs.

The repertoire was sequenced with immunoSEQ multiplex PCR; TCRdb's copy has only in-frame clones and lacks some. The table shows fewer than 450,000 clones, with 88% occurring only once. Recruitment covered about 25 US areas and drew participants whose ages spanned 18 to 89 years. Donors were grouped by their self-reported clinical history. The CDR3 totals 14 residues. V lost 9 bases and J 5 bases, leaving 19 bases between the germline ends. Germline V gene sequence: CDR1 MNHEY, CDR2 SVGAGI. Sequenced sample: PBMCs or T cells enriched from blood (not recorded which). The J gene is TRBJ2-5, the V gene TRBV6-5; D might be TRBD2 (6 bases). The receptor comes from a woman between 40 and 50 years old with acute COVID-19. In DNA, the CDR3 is TGTGCCAGTTCCGAGTTTGGGGGGTATGAGACCCAGTACTTC. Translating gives CASSEFGGYETQYF.